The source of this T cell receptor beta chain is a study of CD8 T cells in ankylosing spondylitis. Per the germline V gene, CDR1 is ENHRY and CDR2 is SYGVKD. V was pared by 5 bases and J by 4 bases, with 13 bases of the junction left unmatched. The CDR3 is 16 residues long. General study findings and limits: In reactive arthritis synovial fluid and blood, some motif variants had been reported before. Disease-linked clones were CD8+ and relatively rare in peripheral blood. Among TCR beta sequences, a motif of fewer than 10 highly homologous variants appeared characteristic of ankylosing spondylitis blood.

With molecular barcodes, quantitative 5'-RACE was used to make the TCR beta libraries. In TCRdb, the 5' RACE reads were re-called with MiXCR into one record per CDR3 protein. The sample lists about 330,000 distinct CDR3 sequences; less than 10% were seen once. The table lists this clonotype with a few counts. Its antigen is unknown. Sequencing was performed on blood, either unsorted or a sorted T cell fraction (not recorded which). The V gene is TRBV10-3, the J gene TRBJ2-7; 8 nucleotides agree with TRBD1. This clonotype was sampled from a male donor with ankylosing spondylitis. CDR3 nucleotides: TGTGCCATCAGTACCCGGACAGGGAACATAGAGTACGAGCAGTACTTC. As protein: CAISTRTGNIEYEQYF.